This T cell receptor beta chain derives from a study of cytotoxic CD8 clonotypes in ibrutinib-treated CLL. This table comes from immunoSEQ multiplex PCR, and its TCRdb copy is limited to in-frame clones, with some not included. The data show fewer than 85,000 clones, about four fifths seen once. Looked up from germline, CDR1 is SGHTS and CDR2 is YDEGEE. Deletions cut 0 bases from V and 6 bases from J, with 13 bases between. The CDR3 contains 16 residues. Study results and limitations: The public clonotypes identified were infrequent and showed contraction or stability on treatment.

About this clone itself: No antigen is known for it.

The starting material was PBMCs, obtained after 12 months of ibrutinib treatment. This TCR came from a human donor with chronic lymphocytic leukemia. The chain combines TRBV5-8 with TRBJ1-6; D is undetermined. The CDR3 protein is CASSLDVGFSNSPLHF. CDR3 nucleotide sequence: TGTGCCAGCAGCTTGGATGTGGGATTCAGTAATTCACCCCTCCACTTT.